These T cell receptor beta chains were read from a single sample in a study of cytomegalovirus exposure and HLA in healthy donors. Profiled with immunoSEQ multiplex PCR; TCRdb holds only in-frame clones, not every one. The table has 110,000 or so clones, about 78% seen once; the top ten hold 12%. What was sequenced was PBMCs. The receptors derive from a woman between 40 and 55 years old in good health and CMV-seropositive. CDR3s include the opening cysteine and the closing phenylalanine or tryptophan. Each record gives: D gene, J gene, V gene, clone size, CDR3 DNA, CDR3 protein. The D gene is left open where the match is weak. Where a row states a size, it is once, few, many or the class of an expanded clone; other rows omit it.

NA | TRBJ1-5 | TRBV6-1 | NA | TGTGCCAGCAGTGAAGCCCCCTTACAGCCCCAGCATTTT | CASSEAPLQPQHF
TRBD1 | TRBJ1-1 | TRBV18 | NA | TGTGCCAGCTCACCATTTGTCCAAATGGGACAGGAAGGGGACACTGAAGCTTTCTTT | CASSPFVQMGQEGDTEAFF
TRBD1 | TRBJ1-4 | TRBV5-1 | few | TGCGCCAGCAGACGCGGGACAGCTTTTAATGAAAAACTGTTTTTT | CASRRGTAFNEKLFF
TRBD1 | TRBJ1-5 | TRBV19 | NA | TGTGCCAGTAGTATAATGGGACAGGGTCATAGCAATCAGCCCCAGCATTTT | CASSIMGQGHSNQPQHF
NA | TRBJ1-1 | TRBV19 | NA | TGTGCCAGTAGTCTCCTACGGGGGGAGACTGAAGCTTTCTTT | CASSLLRGETEAFF
NA | TRBJ1-1 | TRBV30 | NA | TGTGCCTGGTTCAGGGACTACACTGAAGCTTTCTTT | CAWFRDYTEAFF
NA | TRBJ1-6 | TRBV7-8 | NA | TGTGCCAGCAGTTCAGGACAGCCCCTCCCCTATAATTCACCCCTCCACTTT | CASSSGQPLPYNSPLHF
TRBD2 | TRBJ2-5 | TRBV19 | NA | TGTGCCAGTAGTCTGGGCCCGTCCGGGAGGGAGACCCAGTACTTC | CASSLGPSGRETQYF
TRBD1 | TRBJ2-7 | TRBV6-1 | NA | TGTGCCAGCAGTCCTGGACCGGGACAGGGTTACGAGCAGTACTTC | CASSPGPGQGYEQYF
NA | TRBJ1-3 | TRBV10-3 | NA | TGTGCCATCACCTCCTCTGGAAACACCATATATTTT | CAITSSGNTIYF
TRBD1 | TRBJ1-1 | TRBV5-1 | NA | TGCGCCAGCAGCTTGGGGACAGGCCGGAGGGACACTGAAGCTTTCTTT | CASSLGTGRRDTEAFF
NA | TRBJ1-2 | TRBV6-1 | NA | TGTGCCAGCAGTGGAGACTTCGCTTCCTATGGCTACACCTTC | CASSGDFASYGYTF
NA | TRBJ1-2 | TRBV2 | NA | TGTGCCAGCATGCCTCCGGGACTCTATGGCTACACCTTC | CASMPPGLYGYTF
TRBD2 | TRBJ2-3 | TRBV30 | NA | TGTGCCTGGACATTCGGGGGGGCCGGCACAGATACGCAGTATTTT | CAWTFGGAGTDTQYF
NA | TRBJ1-1 | TRBV7-8 | NA | TGTGCCAGCAGCCCCGGCAGGGTGAAAACTGAAGCTTTCTTT | CASSPGRVKTEAFF
TRBD1 | TRBJ1-6 | TRBV6-1 | NA | TGTGCCAGCGGTGCCGGGACAGTTTATAATTCACCCCTCCACTTT | CASGAGTVYNSPLHF
NA | TRBJ1-1 | TRBV6-5 | NA | TGTGCCAGCAGTTACGGAGGGAAGGGCACTGAAGCTTTCTTT | CASSYGGKGTEAFF
NA | TRBJ1-1 | TRBV19 | NA | TGTGCCAGTAGTATTCGGGGGAGACGAGACACTGAAGCTTTCTTT | CASSIRGRRDTEAFF
NA | TRBJ2-1 | TRBV18 | NA | TGTGCCAGCTCACGCTCCTCAACTCCTGTTGAGGAGCAGTTCTTC | CASSRSSTPVEEQFF
TRBD1 | TRBJ1-2 | TRBV27 | few | TGTGCCAGCAGTCCAAAGAACGGACAGGGGGTGGCCTATGGCTACACCTTC | CASSPKNGQGVAYGYTF
NA | TRBJ2-1 | TRBV18 | NA | TGTGCCAGCTCACGTGACCGACTCTCCTACAATGAGCAGTTCTTC | CASSRDRLSYNEQFF
NA | TRBJ1-2 | TRBV5-6 | NA | TGTGCCAGCACCTTGGGAGGGCTGTATGGCTACACCTTC | CASTLGGLYGYTF
TRBD1 | TRBJ1-1 | TRBV6-5 | NA | TGTGCCAGCAGTGGACCTCTTCCGGGACAGGGCCCCGCTTTCTTT | CASSGPLPGQGPAFF
NA | TRBJ2-7 | TRBV7-8 | NA | TGTGCCAGCAGCCCTTGGACAGAACCCTACGAGCAGTACTTC | CASSPWTEPYEQYF
TRBD1 | TRBJ1-3 | TRBV29-1 | NA | TGCAGCGTTGCCCGGACAGGGACAGGAAACACCATATATTTT | CSVARTGTGNTIYF
TRBD1 | TRBJ2-2 | TRBV5-1 | once | TGCGCCAGCTGTATAGGGGACAGACACACCGGGGAGCTGTTTTTT | CASCIGDRHTGELFF
NA | TRBJ1-2 | TRBV6-5 | NA | TGTGCCAGCAGCGAAACGATCCCCGAGGGCTATGGCTACACCTTC | CASSETIPEGYGYTF
TRBD2 | TRBJ2-3 | TRBV7-3 | NA | TGTGCCAGCAGCCCGACTAGCGGAAACACAGATACGCAGTATTTT | CASSPTSGNTDTQYF
NA | TRBJ2-5 | TRBV6-5 | NA | TGTGCCAGCAGTTACACCCGGGACTCGCAAGAGACCCAGTACTTC | CASSYTRDSQETQYF
TRBD1 | TRBJ1-1 | TRBV7-3 | NA | TGTGCCAGCAGCCCAGGGACAGGGGCGAGGGAAGCTTTCTTT | CASSPGTGAREAFF
TRBD2 | TRBJ2-3 | TRBV2 | NA | TGTGCCAGCAGGGGGATAGCGGGGGGAAGCACAGATACGCAGTATTTT | CASRGIAGGSTDTQYF
NA | TRBJ2-7 | TRBV7-9 | NA | TGTGCCAGCAGCCCCTTTGGAGACGAGCAGTACTTC | CASSPFGDEQYF
TRBD1 | TRBJ2-3 | TRBV4-1 | NA | TGCGCCAGCAGCCAGGACAGGTATGCAGATACGCAGTATTTT | CASSQDRYADTQYF
NA | TRBJ2-3 | TRBV9 | NA | TGTGCCAGCAGCGTGCGAGGGGGGGACGTGACAGATACGCAGTATTTT | CASSVRGGDVTDTQYF
TRBD1 | TRBJ1-1 | TRBV14 | NA | TGTGCCAGCAGCCAACTTACAGGGGGCACTGAAGCTTTCTTT | CASSQLTGGTEAFF
NA | TRBJ1-4 | TRBV5-6 | NA | TGTGCCAGCAGCTTGTGGTGGGGGGGGCGTGAAAAACTGTTTTTT | CASSLWWGGREKLFF
NA | TRBJ1-3 | TRBV12-2 | NA | TGTGCAAGTCGCTTCGGGTATCGGTTTGAGGGTGCAGGGGCAGGTCGAAACACCATATATTTT | CASRFGYRFEGAGAGRNTIYF
TRBD1 | TRBJ1-2 | TRBV5-1 | few | TGCGCCAGCAGCTCGGGGGACAGGGTTTTATATGGCTACACCTTC | CASSSGDRVLYGYTF
NA | TRBJ2-7 | TRBV4-2 | NA | TGTGCCAGCAGCCAAGAATTGGAGATTGGCCACGAGCAGTACTTC | CASSQELEIGHEQYF
TRBD1 | TRBJ1-2 | TRBV30 | NA | TGTGCCCGGAGTGTGGACAGGGGAGAGAACACCTTC | CARSVDRGENTF
TRBD1 | TRBJ1-4 | TRBV19 | NA | TGTGCCAGTAAAAAACAGGGGTTTGGCGAAAAACTGTTTTTT | CASKKQGFGEKLFF
TRBD1 | TRBJ1-2 | TRBV5-6 | NA | TGTGCCAGCATCGGACAGGGTAGAAATGGCTACACCTTC | CASIGQGRNGYTF
NA | TRBJ1-5 | TRBV7-2 | once | TGTGCCAGCAGCCCCCGGACTGGCAATCAGCCCCAGCATTTT | CASSPRTGNQPQHF
NA | TRBJ1-6 | TRBV27 | NA | TGTGCCAGCGGCCTCAGGGATTCACCCCTCCACTTT | CASGLRDSPLHF
NA | TRBJ1-2 | TRBV4-1 | NA | TGCGCCAGCAGCCAAGGCCCCGTTAGATTCTATGGCTACACCTTC | CASSQGPVRFYGYTF
NA | TRBJ1-2 | TRBV2 | NA | TGTGCCAGCTCTCTACAGGGTTTTCCTACCCGGACAGCCTATGGCTACACCTTC | CASSLQGFPTRTAYGYTF
TRBD1 | TRBJ2-3 | TRBV5-1 | NA | TGCGCCAGCAGCTTAATCCCGACAGGGGGCTACGATACGCAGTATTTT | CASSLIPTGGYDTQYF
NA | TRBJ2-4 | TRBV5-4 | NA | TGTGCCAGCAGCCCACAGGGGGGGGCGGACATTCAGTACTTC | CASSPQGGADIQYF
TRBD2 | TRBJ2-3 | TRBV29-1 | NA | TGCAGCGGACGACTAGCGGGGGATACAGATACGCAGTATTTT | CSGRLAGDTDTQYF
TRBD1 | TRBJ2-7 | TRBV27 | NA | TGTGCCAGCAGTTTATCTCCTGGGACAGGGTACTACGAGCAGTACTTC | CASSLSPGTGYYEQYF
NA | TRBJ1-1 | TRBV11-2 | NA | TGTGCCAGCAGCTTACAGGGAATGAACACTGAAGCTTTCTTT | CASSLQGMNTEAFF
NA | TRBJ2-4 | TRBV11-2 | NA | TGTGCCAGCAGCCCCCCGGCAGCGAGAAACATTCAGTACTTC | CASSPPAARNIQYF
NA | TRBJ2-5 | TRBV27 | NA | TGTGCCAGCAGCGTAGTGGTCGGAGAGACCCAGTACTTC | CASSVVVGETQYF
NA | TRBJ2-3 | TRBV30 | few | TGTGCCTGGGGCTACAGGGTTAGGACAGATACGCAGTATTTT | CAWGYRVRTDTQYF
NA | TRBJ2-5 | TRBV2 | once | TGTGCCAGCAGTGAAATCGGGGAGGAGACCCAGTACTTC | CASSEIGEETQYF
TRBD1 | TRBJ1-5 | TRBV7-9 | NA | TGTGCCAGCAGCCTAAGCAGGGGGCGCATTCAGCCCCAGCATTTT | CASSLSRGRIQPQHF